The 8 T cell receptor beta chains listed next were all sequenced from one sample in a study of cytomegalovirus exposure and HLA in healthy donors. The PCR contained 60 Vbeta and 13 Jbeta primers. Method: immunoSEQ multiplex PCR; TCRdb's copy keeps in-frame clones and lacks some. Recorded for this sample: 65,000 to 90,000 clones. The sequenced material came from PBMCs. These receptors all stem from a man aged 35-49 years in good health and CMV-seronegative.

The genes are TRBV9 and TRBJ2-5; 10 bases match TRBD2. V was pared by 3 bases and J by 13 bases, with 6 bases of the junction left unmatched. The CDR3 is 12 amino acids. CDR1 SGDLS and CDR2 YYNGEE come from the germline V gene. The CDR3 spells CASSASGGVRYF. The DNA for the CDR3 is TGTGCCAGCAGCGCAAGCGGGGGGGTACGGTACTTC.

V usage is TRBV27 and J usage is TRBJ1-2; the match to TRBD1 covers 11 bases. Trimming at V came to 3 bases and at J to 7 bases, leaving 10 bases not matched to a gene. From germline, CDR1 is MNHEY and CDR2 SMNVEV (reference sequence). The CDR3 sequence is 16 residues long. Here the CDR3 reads CASSLSRGQGAVGYTF. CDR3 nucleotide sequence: TGTGCCAGCAGTTTGAGCCGCGGACAGGGGGCCGTTGGCTACACCTTC.

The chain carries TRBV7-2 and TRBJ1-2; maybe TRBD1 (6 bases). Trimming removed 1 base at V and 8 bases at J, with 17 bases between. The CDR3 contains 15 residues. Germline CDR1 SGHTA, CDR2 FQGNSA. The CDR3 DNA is TGTGCCAGCAGCTTAGGCGGGCAGGGGTTTGAAGGCTACACCTTC. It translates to CASSLGGQGFEGYTF. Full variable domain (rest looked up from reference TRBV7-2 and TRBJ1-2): GAGVSQSPSNKVTEKGKDVELRCDPISGHTALYWYRQSLGQGLEFLIYFQGNSAPDKSGLPSDRFSAERTGGSVSTLTIQRTQQEDSAVYLCASSLGGQGFEGYTFGSGTRLTVV.

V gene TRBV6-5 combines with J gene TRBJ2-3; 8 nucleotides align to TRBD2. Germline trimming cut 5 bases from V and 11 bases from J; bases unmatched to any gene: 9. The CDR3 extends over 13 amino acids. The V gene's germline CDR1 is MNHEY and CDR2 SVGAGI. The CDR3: CASSGPGLGGQYF. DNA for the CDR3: TGTGCCAGCAGTGGACCGGGACTAGGAGGGCAGTATTTT.

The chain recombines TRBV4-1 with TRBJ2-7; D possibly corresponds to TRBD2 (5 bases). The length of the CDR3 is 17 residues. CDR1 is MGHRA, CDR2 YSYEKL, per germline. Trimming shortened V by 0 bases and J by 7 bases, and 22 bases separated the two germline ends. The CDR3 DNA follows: TGCGCCAGCAGCCAAGATTTTGGTGTCGGCAGGCGCGGGGAGCAGTACTTC. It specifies CASSQDFGVGRRGEQYF.

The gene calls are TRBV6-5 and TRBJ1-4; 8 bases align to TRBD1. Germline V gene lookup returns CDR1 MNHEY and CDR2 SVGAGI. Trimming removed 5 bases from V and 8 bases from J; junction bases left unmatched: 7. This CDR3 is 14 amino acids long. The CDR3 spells CASSGGQDNEKLFF. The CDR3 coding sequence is TGTGCCAGCAGTGGGGGACAGGATAACGAAAAACTGTTTTTT.

The DNA for the CDR3 is TGCGCCAGCAGCTTGGCCGGGGGACTACGGGAGACCCAGTACTTC. This encodes CASSLAGGLRETQYF. The chain is built from TRBV5-1 and TRBJ2-5; TRBD2 matches 7 bases. The CDR3 sequence is 15 residues long. J was trimmed by 5 bases and V by 0 bases; bases with no gene match: 7. The V gene's germline CDR1 is SGHRS and CDR2 YFSETQ.

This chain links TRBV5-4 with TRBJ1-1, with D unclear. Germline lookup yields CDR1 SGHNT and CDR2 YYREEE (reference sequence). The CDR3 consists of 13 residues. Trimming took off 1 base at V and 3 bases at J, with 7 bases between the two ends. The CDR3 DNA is TGTGCCAGCAGCTTGCGAATAGACACTGAAGCTTTCTTT. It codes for CASSLRIDTEAFF.